This T cell receptor (beta chain) was recorded in a study of post-analysis software for immune sequencing data. Study-level points and caveats: In patients, about five TRBV segments were more frequent than in controls, with TRBV5-6, TRBV5-1 and TRBV20-1 among them. F measure clustering grouped samples strongly by preparation batch. Significantly decreased normalized Chao1 diversity was recorded for multiple sclerosis patients relative to controls.

This CDR3 spans 17 amino acids. Trimming stripped 3 bases from V and 1 base from J, with 19 bases between. Germline assignment: CDR1 SGDLS and CDR2 YYNGEE. A remark on this clonotype: Its antigen is unidentified.

Every TCR beta cDNA library bore unique molecular identifiers. About 500,000 cDNA molecules were obtained from approximately 0.91 to 9.4 million T cells. One entry per CDR3 protein results from TCRdb running MiXCR on the PCR reads. In the table there are about 540,000 distinct CDR3 sequences, around a third of which are singletons. Sequenced input: blood. The TCR was taken from a girl aged 2-17 years with multiple sclerosis. The V call is TRBV9, the J call TRBJ1-1, with no clear D. The CDR3 loop is CASSAHSGGYRNTEAFF. The CDR3 region has the DNA TGTGCCAGCAGCGCGCACTCCGGTGGTTATCGGAACACTGAAGCTTTCTTT.